The present entry profiles one TCR beta chain with its context. The antigen is not known. This specimen comes from a study of cytomegalovirus exposure and HLA in healthy donors. General study results and limits: TCR beta chains numbering more than 150 were designated cytomegalovirus-associated.

Trimming removed 4 bases from V and 0 bases from J; junction bases left unmatched: 11. The CDR3 loop spans 17 amino acids. Germline values: CDR1 MDHEN, CDR2 SYDVKM. The PCR used 60 Vbeta and 13 Jbeta primers. The table came from immunoSEQ multiplex PCR; TCRdb's copy has only in-frame clones and leaves some out. The repertoire holds about 160,000 clones, with 65% to 85% as singletons. Sequencing was done on a sample of PBMCs. The receptor was isolated from a male donor in good health and CMV-seropositive. The genes are TRBV28 and TRBJ2-7, with 8 bases identical to TRBD2. As DNA, the CDR3 is TGTGCCAGCAGTTCATCCTCCGGGACTAGGAGCTCCTACGAGCAGTACTTC. Residues: CASSSSSGTRSSYEQYF.